The rows below give T cell receptor beta chains drawn from one sample of a study of PD-L1 blockade in urothelial cancer. The table came from immunoSEQ multiplex PCR; TCRdb's copy has only in-frame clones and leaves some out. The sample comprises about 72,000 clones, around 85% of which are singletons, and 14% to 15% rests with the top ten. The sequencing used PBMCs, collected around atezolizumab (anti-PD-L1) treatment. Receptors originate from a man in his 60s with urothelial cancer. The CDR3 runs from the conserved cysteine through the conserved F or W. The D gene is left open where the match is weak. Clone sizes are given selectively: once, few, many, or a class where the clone is expanded.

V gene: TRBV2
J gene: TRBJ1-1
clone size: NA
D gene: TRBD1
CDR3 protein: CASKETGGIEAFF

V gene: TRBV5-1
J gene: TRBJ2-1
clone size: once
D gene: NA
CDR3 protein: CASSGGHLRDEQFF

V gene: TRBV6-1
J gene: TRBJ1-2
clone size: NA
D gene: TRBD1
CDR3 protein: CASSEALGQARGYTF

V gene: TRBV7-9
J gene: TRBJ2-7
clone size: NA
D gene: NA
CDR3 protein: CASSLRAGSSYEQYF

V gene: TRBV10-3
J gene: TRBJ2-7
clone size: few
D gene: NA
CDR3 protein: CAISEGSGNTEQYF

V gene: TRBV15
J gene: TRBJ2-7
clone size: NA
D gene: TRBD2
CDR3 protein: CATSRAGGLGEQYF

V gene: TRBV9
J gene: TRBJ2-7
clone size: NA
D gene: NA
CDR3 protein: CASSVGPGIYEQYF

V gene: TRBV11-2
J gene: TRBJ2-7
clone size: once
D gene: TRBD1
CDR3 protein: CASSFAGQAFYEQYF

V gene: TRBV18
J gene: TRBJ2-3
clone size: NA
D gene: NA
CDR3 protein: CASSPPDLGGRGVSTDTQYF

V gene: TRBV2
J gene: TRBJ2-7
clone size: NA
D gene: NA
CDR3 protein: CASSEQGGEQYF

V gene: TRBV6-6
J gene: TRBJ2-2
clone size: NA
D gene: TRBD2
CDR3 protein: CASSSGTSRSGELFF

V gene: TRBV9
J gene: TRBJ1-3
clone size: once
D gene: NA
CDR3 protein: CASSPRTFPGNTIYF

V gene: TRBV27
J gene: TRBJ2-3
clone size: once
D gene: TRBD2
CDR3 protein: CASSRTSGGVGTDTQYF

V gene: TRBV5-4
J gene: TRBJ1-5
clone size: NA
D gene: TRBD1
CDR3 protein: CASSLVQGSQPQHF

V gene: TRBV28
J gene: TRBJ2-5
clone size: NA
D gene: NA
CDR3 protein: CASKYGRVFQETQYF

V gene: TRBV10-1
J gene: TRBJ2-2
clone size: once
D gene: TRBD1
CDR3 protein: CASSVTGGANTGELFF

V gene: TRBV10-3
J gene: TRBJ2-7
clone size: NA
D gene: TRBD1
CDR3 protein: CAISAIGQGFKLREQYF

V gene: TRBV6-1
J gene: TRBJ2-3
clone size: once
D gene: TRBD2
CDR3 protein: CASSESGRGGADTQYF

V gene: TRBV28
J gene: TRBJ1-5
clone size: NA
D gene: NA
CDR3 protein: CASSSFGGQPQHF

V gene: TRBV5-1
J gene: TRBJ2-3
clone size: NA
D gene: TRBD1
CDR3 protein: CASSPGQGSDTQYF

V gene: TRBV10-2
J gene: TRBJ2-1
clone size: NA
D gene: TRBD1
CDR3 protein: CASSDVPGQGANEQFF

V gene: TRBV5-6
J gene: TRBJ2-5
clone size: NA
D gene: NA
CDR3 protein: CASSWGVQGWETQYF

V gene: TRBV7-2
J gene: TRBJ1-6
clone size: NA
D gene: TRBD1
CDR3 protein: CASSAGTGTYSPLHF

V gene: TRBV5-8
J gene: TRBJ2-2
clone size: NA
D gene: NA
CDR3 protein: CASLRVNGPGELFF

V gene: TRBV7-6
J gene: TRBJ2-1
clone size: NA
D gene: TRBD2
CDR3 protein: CASSRLTSGGAAGYQFF

V gene: TRBV28
J gene: TRBJ1-4
clone size: few
D gene: NA
CDR3 protein: CASNEASKKLFF

V gene: TRBV6-5
J gene: TRBJ2-3
clone size: NA
D gene: NA
CDR3 protein: CASSFLGSADTQYF

V gene: TRBV5-5
J gene: TRBJ1-5
clone size: NA
D gene: TRBD1
CDR3 protein: CASSTQGYQPQHF

V gene: TRBV12-5
J gene: TRBJ2-1
clone size: NA
D gene: NA
CDR3 protein: CASGLGASYNEQFF

V gene: TRBV4-1
J gene: TRBJ1-6
clone size: NA
D gene: NA
CDR3 protein: CASSAGPEPYSPLHF

V gene: TRBV28
J gene: TRBJ2-5
clone size: NA
D gene: TRBD2
CDR3 protein: CASRNLAGWGTQYF

V gene: TRBV9
J gene: TRBJ2-4
clone size: few
D gene: NA
CDR3 protein: CASSARTENIQYF

V gene: TRBV12-5
J gene: TRBJ1-1
clone size: NA
D gene: TRBD1
CDR3 protein: CASGFYGFDRALVGTEAFF

V gene: TRBV23-1
J gene: TRBJ2-3
clone size: NA
D gene: NA
CDR3 protein: CASSPLFRGMHTDTQYF

V gene: TRBV28
J gene: TRBJ1-5
clone size: NA
D gene: NA
CDR3 protein: CASRLGGKDQPQHF

V gene: TRBV19
J gene: TRBJ1-4
clone size: NA
D gene: NA
CDR3 protein: CASEENEKLFF

V gene: TRBV5-4
J gene: TRBJ2-5
clone size: NA
D gene: TRBD1
CDR3 protein: CASSPGDRVAETQYF

V gene: TRBV7-6
J gene: TRBJ1-5
clone size: NA
D gene: NA
CDR3 protein: CASSRGPNQPQHF

V gene: TRBV28
J gene: TRBJ2-3
clone size: NA
D gene: TRBD1
CDR3 protein: CASRTQGLDTQYF

V gene: TRBV9
J gene: TRBJ2-3
clone size: NA
D gene: NA
CDR3 protein: CASSVEQGRSTDTQYF

V gene: TRBV5-1
J gene: TRBJ1-2
clone size: NA
D gene: NA
CDR3 protein: CASSTKTGSVNYGYTF

V gene: TRBV5-4
J gene: TRBJ1-6
clone size: NA
D gene: NA
CDR3 protein: CASSRGANLNSPLHF

V gene: TRBV5-4
J gene: TRBJ2-1
clone size: NA
D gene: TRBD2
CDR3 protein: CASSLGTSGGAYNEQFF

V gene: TRBV9
J gene: TRBJ2-2
clone size: NA
D gene: TRBD2
CDR3 protein: CASSGVAGGPNTGELFF

V gene: TRBV28
J gene: TRBJ2-3
clone size: NA
D gene: NA
CDR3 protein: CASKRTRAQYF

V gene: TRBV6-5
J gene: TRBJ2-7
clone size: NA
D gene: NA
CDR3 protein: CATQGNGDSYEQYF

V gene: TRBV2
J gene: TRBJ1-2
clone size: NA
D gene: TRBD1
CDR3 protein: CASSEEGARGYGYTF

V gene: TRBV5-1
J gene: TRBJ2-1
clone size: NA
D gene: TRBD2
CDR3 protein: CASTRLAGGNEQFF

V gene: TRBV19
J gene: TRBJ1-1
clone size: NA
D gene: NA
CDR3 protein: CASSNTGTGTEAFF

V gene: TRBV2
J gene: TRBJ2-3
clone size: NA
D gene: TRBD2
CDR3 protein: CASSDQASGGTDTQYF